Listed below are T cell receptor beta chains from one sample, sequenced in a study of response to subunit inactivated influenza vaccine. TCRdb fed the RT-PCR reads into MiXCR, producing one record per CDR3 protein. In the table there are approximately 480,000 distinct CDR3 sequences, 9.5% to 13% of which are singletons. Sequencing was performed on PBMCs from blood, taken about 40 days after vaccination. The receptors originated from a man aged 50 or older who received an inactivated influenza vaccine. CDR3s include the opening cysteine and the closing phenylalanine or tryptophan. The D gene is left open where the match is weak. Part of the rows lack a size; the others show once, few, many or a class for expanded clones.

DNA | CDR3 | length | J | size | D | V
TGCGCCAGCAGCTTGGTGGTCGGGGCGGGTGAAAAACTGTTTTTT | CASSLVVGAGEKLFF | 15 | TRBJ1-4 | few | - | TRBV5-1
TGTGCCAGCCATGGAACAGGGAATTTCTACGAGCAGTACTTC | CASHGTGNFYEQYF | 14 | TRBJ2-7 | - | - | TRBV28
TGTGCCAGCAGGAAACAGGGGAGCACCGGGGAGCTGTTTTTT | CASRKQGSTGELFF | 14 | TRBJ2-2 | few | TRBD1 | TRBV28
TGTGCCAGCAGCCCGCCGAACGGGGGGGGCAATGAGCAGTTCTTC | CASSPPNGGGNEQFF | 15 | TRBJ2-1 | few | TRBD2 | TRBV6-2/TRBV6-3
TGTGCCAGCACCGACTACAGGGAAAAAGCTTTCTTT | CASTDYREKAFF | 12 | TRBJ1-1 | - | - | TRBV6-1
TGTGCCAGCACCCTGTGGGCAGGGGGCTATCAGCCCCAGCATTTT | CASTLWAGGYQPQHF | 15 | TRBJ1-5 | - | TRBD1 | TRBV19
TGTGCCAGCAGTTACCATGGGGGGCTGGCCAAAAACATTCAGTACTTC | CASSYHGGLAKNIQYF | 16 | TRBJ2-4 | - | - | TRBV6-2/TRBV6-3
TGTGCCAGCAGCTCACACCGGGACAGGGGTGTCGAGACCCAGTACTTC | CASSSHRDRGVETQYF | 16 | TRBJ2-5 | - | TRBD1 | TRBV7-8
TGCAGTGCGACCGGACAGGGGGCTGGCGAGCAGTTCTTC | CSATGQGAGEQFF | 13 | TRBJ2-1 | - | TRBD1 | TRBV20-1
TGCGCCAGCAGCCACCTAGCGGGGGGAACCTACAATGAGCAGTTCTTC | CASSHLAGGTYNEQFF | 16 | TRBJ2-1 | few | TRBD2 | TRBV5-1
TGCGCCAGCTCGCACGGACAAACCTACGAGCAGTACTTC | CASSHGQTYEQYF | 13 | TRBJ2-7 | - | - | TRBV5-1
TGCGCCAGCAGCCAAGAATGGGGTACCTACAATGAGCAGTTCTTC | CASSQEWGTYNEQFF | 15 | TRBJ2-1 | - | - | TRBV4-3
TGTGCCAGCAGCTTAGAGCGGGAGTCCTACGAGCAGTACTTC | CASSLERESYEQYF | 14 | TRBJ2-7 | - | TRBD2 | TRBV7-9
TGTGCCAGCAGACCCGGGACTAGCGGGGGGGCATGGCAGTTCTTC | CASRPGTSGGAWQFF | 15 | TRBJ2-1 | few | TRBD2 | TRBV6-1
TGTGCCAGCGGGAACGGCGACACTGAAGCTTTCTTT | CASGNGDTEAFF | 12 | TRBJ1-1 | few | - | TRBV5-5
TGCAGCGTTGAAGATCCCCGGGAGAGTACCCGTGAGACCCAGTACTTC | CSVEDPRESTRETQYF | 16 | TRBJ2-5 | many | - | TRBV29-1
TGTGCCTGGATCCGCACTGAAGCTTTCTTT | CAWIRTEAFF | 10 | TRBJ1-1 | few | - | TRBV30
TGTGCCAGCAGCTCGACTAGCGGAGCCTACAATGAGCAGTTCTTC | CASSSTSGAYNEQFF | 15 | TRBJ2-1 | - | TRBD2 | TRBV7-3
TGCGCCAGCAGCCCCGGGACGGCTAGCACAGATACGCAGTATTTT | CASSPGTASTDTQYF | 15 | TRBJ2-3 | few | - | TRBV5-1
TGTGCGAGCGAGACAGGCGGGATCGCCGGGGAGCTGTTTTTT | CASETGGIAGELFF | 14 | TRBJ2-2 | - | - | TRBV10-3
TGTGCCAGCAGCTTAGTGGTGGGGATCGAGACCCAGTACTTC | CASSLVVGIETQYF | 14 | TRBJ2-5 | few | - | TRBV7-2
TGTGCCAGCACACCTGGGACTTCACAAACCTACGAGCAGTACTTC | CASTPGTSQTYEQYF | 15 | TRBJ2-7 | - | - | TRBV6-2/TRBV6-3
TGTGCCAGCCGACTGAACCAAGAGACCCAGTACTTC | CASRLNQETQYF | 12 | TRBJ2-5 | many | - | TRBV7-9
TGTGCCAGCAGCTTAGTTCTGGGAGGGACTGAAGCTTTCTTT | CASSLVLGGTEAFF | 14 | TRBJ1-1 | many | - | TRBV7-2
TGTGCCATCAGCCCCCGTGGGGTCAGGGTACGAGAAAAACTGTTTTTT | CAISPRGVRVREKLFF | 16 | TRBJ1-4 | few | - | TRBV10-3
TGTGCCACCAGCAGAACCTATCACGGGGACTCCAATCAGCCCCAGCATTTT | CATSRTYHGDSNQPQHF | 17 | TRBJ1-5 | few | - | TRBV15
TGTGCCAGCAGCTTAGCCACTGACCGGAATGAAAAACTGTTTTTT | CASSLATDRNEKLFF | 15 | TRBJ1-4 | - | - | TRBV7-9
TGTGCCAGCAGTGAGGGGAGGGGGAGTTTCACAGATACGCAGTATTTT | CASSEGRGSFTDTQYF | 16 | TRBJ2-3 | - | - | TRBV25-1
TGCGCCAGCCGGACTAGCGGGAGCATCACAGATACGCAGTATTTT | CASRTSGSITDTQYF | 15 | TRBJ2-3 | few | TRBD2 | TRBV5-1
TGCGCCAGCAGCTTGGACGGACCGCCGATCGACGAGCAGTACTTC | CASSLDGPPIDEQYF | 15 | TRBJ2-7 | - | - | TRBV5-1
TGTGCCATCAGTTTTGGGCCCTCCGGCGACACCGGGGAGCTGTTTTTT | CAISFGPSGDTGELFF | 16 | TRBJ2-2 | few | - | TRBV10-3
TGTGCCAGCAGTAGAGACAGACCCTACGAGCAGTACTTC | CASSRDRPYEQYF | 13 | TRBJ2-7 | many | - | TRBV12-3/TRBV12-4
TGTGCCAGCAGTTACTTGACAGGGACGCAGTATTTT | CASSYLTGTQYF | 12 | TRBJ2-3 | - | TRBD1 | TRBV6-5
TGTGCCAGCAGTTTTGCACAGGGGATTTCACCCCTCCACTTT | CASSFAQGISPLHF | 14 | TRBJ1-6 | few | TRBD1 | TRBV12-3/TRBV12-4
TGTGCCAGCAAGACTGAACAGGGTGGCACAGATACGCAGTATTTT | CASKTEQGGTDTQYF | 15 | TRBJ2-3 | - | - | TRBV6-1
TGCAGTGCTGGACCGACAGCAGCCTATGGCTACACCTTC | CSAGPTAAYGYTF | 13 | TRBJ1-2 | many | - | TRBV20-1
TGTGCCAGCAGCCCCTTTGGGGACGGCTACACCTTC | CASSPFGDGYTF | 12 | TRBJ1-2 | many | - | TRBV5-5
TGCGCCAGCAGCTTGTGGGCAGGGACTGAGCAGTTCTTC | CASSLWAGTEQFF | 13 | TRBJ2-1 | - | - | TRBV5-1
TGTGCCAGCAGCTTCATGGGGAGCACAGATACGCAGTATTTT | CASSFMGSTDTQYF | 14 | TRBJ2-3 | many | - | TRBV7-2
TGTGCCAGCAGCCCCTATCTGGTGAATTCACCCCTCCACTTT | CASSPYLVNSPLHF | 14 | TRBJ1-6 | - | - | TRBV7-2
TGTGCCAGCAGGTCGACAGGGGGCGTGACAAATTCACCCCTCCACTTT | CASRSTGGVTNSPLHF | 16 | TRBJ1-6 | many | TRBD1 | TRBV7-2
TGTGCCAGCAGTTTGTCAGCCCCAACCTACAATGAGCAGTTCTTC | CASSLSAPTYNEQFF | 15 | TRBJ2-1 | few | - | TRBV27